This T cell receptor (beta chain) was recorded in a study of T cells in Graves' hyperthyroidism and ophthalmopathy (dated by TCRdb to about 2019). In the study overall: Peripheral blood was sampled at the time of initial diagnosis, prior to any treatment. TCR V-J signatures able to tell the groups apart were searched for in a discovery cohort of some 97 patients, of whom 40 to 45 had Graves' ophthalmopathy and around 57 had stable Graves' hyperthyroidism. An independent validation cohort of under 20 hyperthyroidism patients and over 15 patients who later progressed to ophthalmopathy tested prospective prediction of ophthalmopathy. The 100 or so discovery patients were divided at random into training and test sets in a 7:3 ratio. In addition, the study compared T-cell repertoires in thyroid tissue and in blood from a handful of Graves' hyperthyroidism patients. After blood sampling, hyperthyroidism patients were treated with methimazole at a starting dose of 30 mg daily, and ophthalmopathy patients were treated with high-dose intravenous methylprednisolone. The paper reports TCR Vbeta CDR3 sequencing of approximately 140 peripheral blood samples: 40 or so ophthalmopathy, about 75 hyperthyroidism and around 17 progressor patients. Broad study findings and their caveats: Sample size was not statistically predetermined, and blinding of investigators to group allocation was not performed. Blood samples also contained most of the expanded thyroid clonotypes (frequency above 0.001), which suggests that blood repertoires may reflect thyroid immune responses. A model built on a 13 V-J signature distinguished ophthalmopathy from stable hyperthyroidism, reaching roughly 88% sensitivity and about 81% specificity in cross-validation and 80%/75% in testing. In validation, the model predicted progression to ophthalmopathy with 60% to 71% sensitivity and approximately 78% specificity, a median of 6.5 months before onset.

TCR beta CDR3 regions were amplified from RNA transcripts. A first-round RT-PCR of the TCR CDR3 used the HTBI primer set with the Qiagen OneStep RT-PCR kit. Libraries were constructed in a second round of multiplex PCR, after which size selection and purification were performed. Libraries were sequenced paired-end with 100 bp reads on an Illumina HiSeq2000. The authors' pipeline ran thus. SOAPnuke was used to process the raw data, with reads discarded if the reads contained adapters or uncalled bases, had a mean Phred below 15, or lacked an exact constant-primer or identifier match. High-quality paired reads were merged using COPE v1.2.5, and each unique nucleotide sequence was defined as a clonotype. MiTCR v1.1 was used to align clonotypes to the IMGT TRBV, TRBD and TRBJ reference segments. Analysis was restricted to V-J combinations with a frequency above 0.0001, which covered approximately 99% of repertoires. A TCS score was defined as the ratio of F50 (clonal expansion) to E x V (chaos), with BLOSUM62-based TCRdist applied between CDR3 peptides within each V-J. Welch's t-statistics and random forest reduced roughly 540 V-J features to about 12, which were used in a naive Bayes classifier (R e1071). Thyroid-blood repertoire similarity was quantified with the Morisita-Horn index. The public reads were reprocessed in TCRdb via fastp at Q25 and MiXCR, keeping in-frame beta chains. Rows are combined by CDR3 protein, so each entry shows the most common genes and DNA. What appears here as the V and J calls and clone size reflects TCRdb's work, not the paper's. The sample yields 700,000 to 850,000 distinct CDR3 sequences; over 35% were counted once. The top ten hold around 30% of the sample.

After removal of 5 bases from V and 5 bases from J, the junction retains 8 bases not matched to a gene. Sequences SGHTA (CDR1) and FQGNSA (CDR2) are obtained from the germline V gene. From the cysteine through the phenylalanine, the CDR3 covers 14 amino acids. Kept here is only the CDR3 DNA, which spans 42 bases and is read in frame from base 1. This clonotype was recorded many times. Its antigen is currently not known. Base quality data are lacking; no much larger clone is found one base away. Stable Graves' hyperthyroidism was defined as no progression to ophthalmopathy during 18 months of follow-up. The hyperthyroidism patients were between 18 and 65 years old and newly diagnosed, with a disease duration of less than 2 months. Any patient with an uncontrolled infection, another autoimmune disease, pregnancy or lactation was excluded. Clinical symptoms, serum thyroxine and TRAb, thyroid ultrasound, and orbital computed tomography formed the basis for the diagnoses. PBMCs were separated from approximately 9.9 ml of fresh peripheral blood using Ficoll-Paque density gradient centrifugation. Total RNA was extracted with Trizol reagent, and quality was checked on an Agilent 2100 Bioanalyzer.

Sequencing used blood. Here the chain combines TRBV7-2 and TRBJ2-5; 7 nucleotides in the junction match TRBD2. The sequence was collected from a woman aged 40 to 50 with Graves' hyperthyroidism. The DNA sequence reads TGTGCCAGCAGCCCGGGACTATTAAGGGAGACCCAGTACTTC. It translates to CASSPGLLRETQYF.